The 30 T cell receptor beta chains reported below all come from one sample, sequenced in a study of T cell responses to AZD1222 COVID-19 vaccine. Here immunoSEQ multiplex PCR was the method, and the copy in TCRdb shows in-frame clones only, minus some. This sample has around 140,000 clones, with about 94% found just once. The specimen was peripheral blood, collected on day 0 of AZD1222 vaccination. The receptors were sampled from an adult in good health.

The genes are TRBV19 and TRBJ1-1; D may be TRBD1 (5 bases). Germline loops: CDR1 LNHDA, CDR2 SQIVND (reference sequence). The V gene lost 0 bases and the J gene lost 8 bases, with 13 bases spanning the gap. This CDR3 has 14 residues. Written as DNA, the CDR3 is TGTGCCAGTAGTATAGATCTAAGGGGAACAGAAGCTTTCTTT. It codes for CASSIDLRGTEAFF.

The gene calls are TRBV28 and TRBJ2-7; D assignment may be TRBD1 or TRBD2 (5 bases each). CDR3 length equals 14 residues. Trimming shortened V by 3 bases and J by 2 bases, and 11 bases separated the two germline ends. CDR1 MDHEN and CDR2 SYDVKM come from the germline V gene. In nucleotides, the CDR3 is TGTGCCAGCAGTTTTGAGGGGTTCGCCTACGAGCAGTACTTC. It codes for CASSFEGFAYEQYF.

CDR3 nucleotides: TGTGCCAGCAGCTTACTTGGACGGACACTTGGGAACACCATATATTTT. This translates into CASSLLGRTLGNTIYF. The chain recombines TRBV11-2 with TRBJ1-3; possibly TRBD1 for D (5 bases). The germline V gene has CDR1 SGHAT and CDR2 FQNNGV. There are 16 residues in the CDR3. The V end was cut by 2 bases, the J end by 7 bases, with 18 bases between. Full variable domain (remainder filled in from reference TRBV11-2 and TRBJ1-3): EAGVAQSPRYKIIEKRQSVAFWCNPISGHATLYWYQQILGQGPKLLIQFQNNGVVDDSQLPKDRFSAERLKGVDSTLKIQPAKLEDSAVYLCASSLLGRTLGNTIYFGEGSWLTVV.

A single count supports this clone. V is TRBV18 and J is TRBJ2-7, with 8 bases identical to TRBD1. The germline V gene encodes CDR1 KGHSH and CDR2 LQKENI. This CDR3 comprises 14 residues. After removal of 6 bases from V and 1 base from J, the junction contained 5 bases not matched to a gene. CDR3 bases: TGTGCCAGCTCTTCGACAGGGGTTTCCTACGAGCAGTACTTC. This translates into CASSSTGVSYEQYF.

CDR3 sequence (DNA): TGTGCCACCAGCAGGGAGATAACAGGGGTGAAGACTGGAAACACCATATATTTT. This translates into CATSREITGVKTGNTIYF. The rearrangement joins TRBV15 to TRBJ1-3; 7 nucleotides line up with TRBD1. The CDR3 has 18 amino acids. Germline V gene data show CDR1 as LNHNV and CDR2 as YYDKDF (reference sequence). V was pared by 3 bases and J by 2 bases, with 13 bases of the junction left unmatched.

This chain joins TRBV5-4 and TRBJ2-1; the D is unclear. The germline V gene encodes CDR1 SGHNT and CDR2 YYREEE (reference sequence). The CDR3 is 13 residues long. Trimming took 1 base from V and 10 from J, leaving 12 bases between them. CDR3 DNA sequence: TGTGCCAGCAGCTTGCTTCCCCATGGAGAGCAGTTCTTC. Translating gives CASSLLPHGEQFF.

This clone was seen a handful of times. This chain uses TRBV3-1 (or the pseudogene TRBV3-2) with TRBJ1-1; the D is unclear. This CDR3 has 14 residues. V lost 4 bases and J 0 bases, leaving 9 bases between the germline ends. Germline values: CDR1 LGHDT, CDR2 YNNKEL (reference sequence). The CDR3 DNA sequence: TGTGCCAGCAGCCTAGGACGGATGAACACTGAAGCTTTCTTT. The encoded protein is CASSLGRMNTEAFF.

This chain connects TRBV28 to TRBJ1-3; D call uncertain. Between the trimmed V and J ends, which lost 5 bases and 5 bases, there was a span of 16 bases. Germline CDR1 is MDHEN and CDR2 is SYDVKM. CDR3 length: 15 residues. CDR3 nucleotides: TGTGCCAGCAGTCCCATCGACGGGGAAAGAAACACCATATATTTT. Translated: CASSPIDGERNTIYF. The complete variable domain, with remaining parts taken from reference TRBV28 and TRBJ1-3, reads DVKVTQSSRYLVKRTGEKVFLECVQDMDHENMFWYRQDPGLGLRLIYFSYDVKMKEKGDIPEGYSVSREKKERFSLILESASTNQTSMYLCASSPIDGERNTIYFGEGSWLTVV.

The chain has TRBV11-2 and TRBJ2-2; the D is unclear. V dropped 5 bases and J dropped 1 base, with 8 bases sitting between them. This CDR3 has 14 amino acids. The germline V gene encodes CDR1 SGHAT and CDR2 FQNNGV. This CDR3 reads CASSPFRNTGELFF. The DNA of the CDR3 is TGTGCCAGCAGCCCTTTCAGGAACACCGGGGAGCTGTTTTTT.

This chain connects TRBV13 to TRBJ1-3; D gene unclear. The CDR3 contains 16 residues. Per the germline V gene, CDR1 is PRHDT and CDR2 is FYEKMQ (reference sequence). V was cut by 0 bases and J by 0 bases, with 9 bases left in between. CDR3 nucleotides: TGTGCCAGCAGCTTAGGCACCTTGAGCTCTGGAAACACCATATATTTT. Translation: CASSLGTLSSGNTIYF.

The J gene is TRBJ2-2, the V gene TRBV27, with TRBD2 matching over 12 bases. The CDR3 consists of 19 residues. CDR1 MNHEY and CDR2 SMNVEV come from the germline V gene (reference sequence). After removal of 2 bases from V and 5 bases from J, the junction contained 12 bases not matched to a gene. CDR3: CASSLSLAGGPRRTGELFF. In DNA form, the CDR3 reads TGTGCCAGCAGTTTAAGCCTAGCGGGAGGGCCGAGGAGGACCGGGGAGCTGTTTTTT.

The rearrangement joins TRBV29-1 to TRBJ1-1; D perhaps matches TRBD1 (5 bases). Trimming left V 4 bases short and J 0 bases short, with 9 bases between. The CDR3 has 13 residues. The germline gives CDR1 SQVTM, CDR2 ANQGSEA. The CDR3 region is CSVARGLNTEAFF. DNA of the CDR3: TGCAGCGTTGCTCGGGGCTTGAACACTGAAGCTTTCTTT.

The chain joins TRBV2 to TRBJ2-7; D might be TRBD1 (5 bases). The ends were cut back, 3 bases at V and 2 bases at J, with 8 bases in the middle. Germline-derived CDR1 and CDR2 are SNHLY and FYNNEI. The CDR3 is made up of 13 amino acids. The CDR3 sequence is CASSDIRAYEQYF. Here the CDR3 DNA reads TGTGCCAGCAGTGATATCAGGGCCTACGAGCAGTACTTC.

CDR3 in amino acids: CASSQVAETSSYNEQFF. The DNA of the CDR3 is TGTGCCAGCAGCCAAGTAGCGGAGACGAGCTCCTACAATGAGCAGTTCTTC. The chain couples TRBV3-1 (or the pseudogene TRBV3-2) to TRBJ2-1, with D tentatively TRBD2 (6 bases). This CDR3 has 17 residues. Trimming shortened V by 1 base and J by 0 bases, and 13 bases separated the two germline ends. Germline V gene sequence: CDR1 LGHDT, CDR2 YNNKEL (reference sequence).

CDR3 sequence reads: CASSPHGNYGYTF. Here the CDR3 DNA reads TGTGCCAGCAGTCCCCACGGTAACTATGGCTACACCTTC. The chain employs TRBV28 and TRBJ1-2; no definite D call. The V end was cut by 5 bases, the J end by 1 base, with 8 bases between. The CDR3 is 13 residues long. Germline loops: CDR1 MDHEN, CDR2 SYDVKM.

V is TRBV5-1 and J is TRBJ2-7; no definite D call. CDR1 and CDR2 from the germline V gene are SGHRS and YFSETQ. CDR3 length: 17 amino acids. Trimming removed 0 bases at V and 5 bases at J, with 21 bases between. CDR3 DNA: TGCGCCAGCAGCTTGGTCGTGGCAGTCGGTGGATTGGACGAGCAGTACTTC. As protein: CASSLVVAVGGLDEQYF.

The CDR3 loop is CASSQVLAGYNEQFF. Here the CDR3 DNA reads TGTGCCAGCAGCCAAGTCCTAGCGGGATACAATGAGCAGTTCTTC. This sequence joins TRBV4-2 and TRBJ2-1; 9 bases fit TRBD2. The CDR3 length is 15 residues. Per the germline V gene, CDR1 is LGHNA and CDR2 is YNFKEQ. The trim removed 1 base at V and 4 bases at J, leaving 2 bases unmatched.

Comment on this clone: At one end the junction does not follow the germline gene, possibly because of a read error. The rearrangement uses TRBV11-3 and TRBJ2-2; D unresolved. Germline CDR1 reads SGHNT; CDR2 reads YENEEA. CDR3 length equals 14 residues. The CDR3 DNA reads TGTGCCAGCAGCTCTTTACTAAACAGCGGGGAGCTGTTTTTT. Protein product: CASSSLLNSGELFF.

This sequence joins TRBV5-6 and TRBJ1-1; maybe TRBD1 (6 bases). Trimming shortened V by 4 bases and J by 3 bases, and 19 bases separated the two germline ends. The germline V gene encodes CDR1 SGHDT and CDR2 YYEEEE. The CDR3 runs to 16 residues. CDR3 region: CASSPEGGRGYTEAFF. The CDR3 coding sequence is TGTGCCAGCAGCCCGGAGGGCGGCAGGGGTTACACTGAAGCTTTCTTT.

The chain employs TRBV5-1 and TRBJ2-2; the D gene is possibly TRBD2 (6 bases). The germline CDR1 and CDR2 sequences are SGHRS and YFSETQ. There are 18 residues in the CDR3. V was cut by 0 bases and J by 0 bases, with 15 bases left in between. As DNA, the CDR3 is TGCGCCAGCAGCTTGGCAGGGCCGGGGACTGCGAACACCGGGGAGCTGTTTTTT. Its translation: CASSLAGPGTANTGELFF.

This chain links TRBV2 with TRBJ1-5, with 7 nucleotides matching TRBD1. V dropped 8 bases and J dropped 4; count of bases not matched to a gene: 14. From germline, CDR1 is SNHLY and CDR2 FYNNEI. The CDR3 has 16 residues. CDR3 sequence reads: CASRPDSGQRNQPQHF. The CDR3 nucleotides are TGTGCCAGCCGCCCCGACTCGGGACAGAGAAATCAGCCCCAGCATTTT.

This rearrangement joins TRBV6-2 or TRBV6-3 to TRBJ2-7; no firm D call. Germline CDR1 is MNHEY and CDR2 is SVGEGT. V lost 6 bases, J lost 3 bases, and 12 bases lay in between. This CDR3 is 13 amino acids long. The CDR3 sequence is CASSHDGNYEQYF. The DNA of the CDR3 is TGTGCCAGCAGCCACGACGGAAACTACGAGCAGTACTTC.

The chain carries TRBV5-1 and TRBJ1-1; 12 bases align to TRBD1. With 3 bases clipped from V and 6 bases from J, the junction kept 3 bases outside the gene matches. In germline, CDR1 is SGHRS, CDR2 YFSETQ. The CDR3 is 14 amino acids. CDR3 in DNA: TGCGCCAGCAGCTGGGACAGGGGGCGATCTGAAGCTTTCTTT. Translated, it gives CASSWDRGRSEAFF.

The CDR3 loop reads CASSKRTGVRDTEAFF. The CDR3 DNA follows: TGTGCCAGCAGCAAAAGGACAGGGGTTCGGGACACTGAAGCTTTCTTT. V gene TRBV13 combines with J gene TRBJ1-1, with 9 nucleotides matching TRBD1. Trimming removed 5 bases from V and 3 bases from J; junction bases left unmatched: 10. The CDR3 length is 16 residues. Germline loops: CDR1 PRHDT, CDR2 FYEKMQ (reference sequence).

The V gene is TRBV11-2, the J gene TRBJ1-1; D gene unclear. CDR3 length: 12 amino acids. Germline CDR1 reads SGHAT; CDR2 reads FQNNGV. Trimming pared 5 bases from V and 6 bases from J, leaving 10 bases between. CDR3 in DNA: TGTGCCAGCAGCCAGGCTGGGGCTGAAGCTTTCTTT. Amino acids: CASSQAGAEAFF.

V usage is TRBV27 and J usage is TRBJ1-4, with D unclear. V lost 8 bases to trimming and J lost 4 bases, with 17 bases between them. This CDR3 spans 15 amino acids. The germline V gene has CDR1 MNHEY and CDR2 SMNVEV (reference sequence). The CDR3 nucleotides read TGTGCCAGCGGAACGATCGGGCCACATAATGAAAAACTGTTTTTT. This sequence encodes CASGTIGPHNEKLFF.

The chain uses TRBV28 and TRBJ2-3, with D perhaps assigned TRBD1 or TRBD2 (5 bases each). The CDR3 runs to 15 residues. Germline-derived CDR1 and CDR2 are MDHEN and SYDVKM. V lost 8 bases and J lost 5, with 20 bases in between. DNA of the CDR3: TGTGCCAGCGAGGGCGCATGGACACACGGAGATACGCAGTATTTT. Translation gives CASEGAWTHGDTQYF.

The rearrangement uses TRBV5-1 and TRBJ1-2; D gene uncertain. Deletions cut 6 bases from V and 2 bases from J, with 8 bases between. The CDR3 loop spans 12 amino acids. CDR1 SGHRS and CDR2 YFSETQ come from the germline V gene. Written as DNA, the CDR3 is TGCGCCAGCAAAGAGCACAACTATGGCTACACCTTC. Translated: CASKEHNYGYTF.

The chain recombines TRBV2 with TRBJ2-1; 13 bases align to TRBD2. Germline V gene lookup returns CDR1 SNHLY and CDR2 FYNNEI. The CDR3 is made up of 16 amino acids. V lost 5 bases and J lost 9; bases outside the gene matches: 10. This CDR3 is CASSSPGLAGSAEQFF. CDR3 coding DNA: TGTGCCAGCAGTAGTCCGGGACTAGCGGGAAGTGCTGAGCAGTTCTTC.

The chain joins TRBV12-3 or TRBV12-4 to TRBJ1-2; D gene uncertain. Trimming stripped 2 bases from V and 9 bases from J, with 7 bases between. CDR3 size: 11 residues. DNA for the CDR3: TGTGCCAGCAGTTTAATTAGCAGCTACACCTTC. This gives the protein CASSLISSYTF.